A selection of T cell receptor beta chains follows, all from one sample in a study of T cell repertoires and HLA-DP antigens. Their antigens remain unidentified. Produced via immunoSEQ multiplex PCR; TCRdb's table is partial and in-frame only. The sample contains approximately 100,000 clones, about 89% of which appear only once. The sequencing input was CD4+ T cells from PBMCs. The receptors originated from a man aged 45-65 years in good health and CMV-seronegative. Each CDR3 is given with its conserved first and last residue. A D gene is named only where the DNA matches it firmly. Clone size is given for some rows only: seen once, a few or many times, or a class if the clone is expanded.

clone size: NA
V gene: TRBV11-2
D gene: NA
J gene: TRBJ1-6
CDR3 DNA: TGTGCCAGCAGCTTAGACGGCACGGGATCACCCCTCCACTTT
CDR3 protein: CASSLDGTGSPLHF

clone size: NA
V gene: TRBV30
D gene: NA
J gene: TRBJ1-2
CDR3 DNA: TGTGCCTGGGGGACTAACTATGGCTACACCTTC
CDR3 protein: CAWGTNYGYTF

clone size: NA
V gene: TRBV7-9
D gene: NA
J gene: TRBJ1-1
CDR3 DNA: TGTGCCAGCAGCTTAGGGCCCCAGAACACTGAAGCTTTCTTT
CDR3 protein: CASSLGPQNTEAFF

clone size: NA
V gene: TRBV9
D gene: TRBD1
J gene: TRBJ2-7
CDR3 DNA: TGTGCCAGCAGCCAGGACAGGGTTTCCTACGAGCAGTACTTC
CDR3 protein: CASSQDRVSYEQYF

clone size: NA
V gene: TRBV5-4
D gene: TRBD2
J gene: TRBJ2-1
CDR3 DNA: TGTGCCAGCAGCCCCGGACTAGGGAAAAACAATGAGCAGTTCTTC
CDR3 protein: CASSPGLGKNNEQFF

clone size: NA
V gene: TRBV11-2
D gene: NA
J gene: TRBJ2-1
CDR3 DNA: TGTGCCAGCAGCTTACTTTTTGGGGGAGGCAATGAGCAGTTCTTC
CDR3 protein: CASSLLFGGGNEQFF

clone size: NA
V gene: TRBV6-5
D gene: NA
J gene: TRBJ1-5
CDR3 DNA: TGTGCCAGCAGTTCAGCCCAGACTCCCTCCAATCAGCCCCAGCATTTT
CDR3 protein: CASSSAQTPSNQPQHF

clone size: NA
V gene: TRBV10-2
D gene: TRBD1
J gene: TRBJ2-7
CDR3 DNA: TGCGCCTCCGGGCAGGGGGCGTCCTACGAGCAGTACTTC
CDR3 protein: CASGQGASYEQYF

clone size: few
V gene: TRBV7-2
D gene: TRBD1
J gene: TRBJ1-6
CDR3 DNA: TGTGCCAGCAGCTCGGGACAGTATAATTCACCCCTCCACTTT
CDR3 protein: CASSSGQYNSPLHF

clone size: NA
V gene: TRBV29-1
D gene: NA
J gene: TRBJ2-5
CDR3 DNA: TGCAGTTCGGAGCTCAGAGAGACCCAGTACTTC
CDR3 protein: CSSELRETQYF

clone size: NA
V gene: TRBV6-6
D gene: NA
J gene: TRBJ2-2
CDR3 DNA: TGTGCCAGCAGTTACTCCTGGGGATCCGGGGAGCTGTTTTTT
CDR3 protein: CASSYSWGSGELFF

clone size: once
V gene: TRBV6-5
D gene: NA
J gene: TRBJ2-7
CDR3 DNA: TGTGCCAGCAGTTACTCCACAGGAAATCCCTCCGAGCAGTACTTC
CDR3 protein: CASSYSTGNPSEQYF

clone size: NA
V gene: TRBV5-4
D gene: TRBD2
J gene: TRBJ2-3
CDR3 DNA: TGTGCCAGCAGCTCCGGGACTAGCGGGAGAACAGATACGCAGTATTTT
CDR3 protein: CASSSGTSGRTDTQYF

clone size: NA
V gene: TRBV28
D gene: TRBD1
J gene: TRBJ1-5
CDR3 DNA: TGTGCCAGCAGTTTGGCGGACAGGGATAATCAGCCCCAGCATTTT
CDR3 protein: CASSLADRDNQPQHF

clone size: NA
V gene: TRBV19
D gene: TRBD1
J gene: TRBJ2-7
CDR3 DNA: TGTGCCAGTACCCCGACAGGGGGCAGGTGGGAGCAGTACTTC
CDR3 protein: CASTPTGGRWEQYF

clone size: NA
V gene: TRBV7-9
D gene: NA
J gene: TRBJ1-1
CDR3 DNA: TGTGCCAGCAGCACACAGACTACGAACACTGAAGCTTTCTTT
CDR3 protein: CASSTQTTNTEAFF

clone size: NA
V gene: TRBV15
D gene: NA
J gene: TRBJ1-2
CDR3 DNA: TGTGCCACCAGCAGAGGATCAGGGCTTGGCTATGGCTACACCTTC
CDR3 protein: CATSRGSGLGYGYTF

clone size: NA
V gene: TRBV28
D gene: TRBD2
J gene: TRBJ2-7
CDR3 DNA: TGTGCCAGCAGTTTATGGTCGGCTAGCGGGAGAACCTCCTACGAGCAGTACTTC
CDR3 protein: CASSLWSASGRTSYEQYF

clone size: few
V gene: TRBV21-1
D gene: NA
J gene: TRBJ2-5
CDR3 DNA: TGTGCCAGCAGCATGGACCCCCGGGACGATCGAGAGACCCAGTACTTC
CDR3 protein: CASSMDPRDDRETQYF

clone size: NA
V gene: TRBV9
D gene: NA
J gene: TRBJ2-7
CDR3 DNA: TGTGCCAGCAGCCCCAGGGGTAGCGGTGTCCTATACGAGCAGTACTTC
CDR3 protein: CASSPRGSGVLYEQYF

clone size: NA
V gene: TRBV19
D gene: NA
J gene: TRBJ1-5
CDR3 DNA: TGTGCCAGTAGTCCACACCGGGACCGCCCTATTGAGCCCCAGCATTTT
CDR3 protein: CASSPHRDRPIEPQHF

clone size: NA
V gene: TRBV6-5
D gene: NA
J gene: TRBJ2-5
CDR3 DNA: TGTGCCAGCAGGACGGTCATCGGGGAGACCCAGTACTTC
CDR3 protein: CASRTVIGETQYF

clone size: NA
V gene: TRBV9
D gene: TRBD2
J gene: TRBJ2-5
CDR3 DNA: TGTGCCAGCAGCGTAGGGCCAGCGGGGGCCCCCACCCAGTACTTC
CDR3 protein: CASSVGPAGAPTQYF

clone size: NA
V gene: TRBV19
D gene: NA
J gene: TRBJ2-1
CDR3 DNA: TGTGCCAGTAGTACGCGACAGAGCTCCTACAATGAGCAGTTCTTC
CDR3 protein: CASSTRQSSYNEQFF

clone size: once
V gene: TRBV18
D gene: TRBD1
J gene: TRBJ2-2
CDR3 DNA: TGTGCCAGCTCACCACCACAGGGGCTGGGCACCGGGGAGCTGTTTTTT
CDR3 protein: CASSPPQGLGTGELFF

clone size: NA
V gene: TRBV7-9
D gene: NA
J gene: TRBJ2-7
CDR3 DNA: TGTGCCAGCGGGGGGCAGGGTTACGAGCAGTACTTC
CDR3 protein: CASGGQGYEQYF

clone size: NA
V gene: TRBV15
D gene: TRBD2
J gene: TRBJ2-1
CDR3 DNA: TGTGCCACCAGCAGGACCCGGGACTACCTCAATGAGCAGTTCTTC
CDR3 protein: CATSRTRDYLNEQFF

clone size: NA
V gene: TRBV6-6
D gene: TRBD1
J gene: TRBJ1-5
CDR3 DNA: TGTGCCAGCAGAGGGTCAGGGGGCCCCAATCAGCCCCAGCATTTT
CDR3 protein: CASRGSGGPNQPQHF